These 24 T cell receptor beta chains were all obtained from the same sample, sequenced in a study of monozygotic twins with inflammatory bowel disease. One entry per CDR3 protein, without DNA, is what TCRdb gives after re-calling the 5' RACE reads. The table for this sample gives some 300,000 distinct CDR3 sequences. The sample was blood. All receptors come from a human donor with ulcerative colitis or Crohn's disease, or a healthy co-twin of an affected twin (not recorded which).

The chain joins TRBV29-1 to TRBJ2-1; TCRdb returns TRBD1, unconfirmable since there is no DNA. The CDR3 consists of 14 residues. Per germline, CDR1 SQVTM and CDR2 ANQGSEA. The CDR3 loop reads CSVDPLAAYNEQFF.

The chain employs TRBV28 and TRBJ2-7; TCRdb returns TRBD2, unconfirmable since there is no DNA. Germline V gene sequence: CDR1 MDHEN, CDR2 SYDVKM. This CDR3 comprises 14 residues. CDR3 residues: CASKWRERNYEQYF.

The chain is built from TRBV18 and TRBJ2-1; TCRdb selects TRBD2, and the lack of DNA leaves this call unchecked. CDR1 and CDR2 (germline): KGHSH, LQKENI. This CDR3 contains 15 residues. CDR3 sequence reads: CASSGWTSSYNEQFF.

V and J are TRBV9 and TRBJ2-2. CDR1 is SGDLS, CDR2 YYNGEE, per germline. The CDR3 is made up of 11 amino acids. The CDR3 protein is CASSTTGELFF.

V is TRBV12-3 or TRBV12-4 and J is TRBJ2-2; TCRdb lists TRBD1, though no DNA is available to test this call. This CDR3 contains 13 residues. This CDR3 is CASTHRGPGELFF.

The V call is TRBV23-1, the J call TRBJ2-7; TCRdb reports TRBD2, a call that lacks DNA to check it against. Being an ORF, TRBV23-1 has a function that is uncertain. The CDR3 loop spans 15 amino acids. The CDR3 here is CASGLGRDFSYEQYF.

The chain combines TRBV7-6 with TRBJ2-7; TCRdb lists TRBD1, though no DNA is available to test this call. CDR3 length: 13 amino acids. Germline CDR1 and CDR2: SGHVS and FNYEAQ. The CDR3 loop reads CASSLRQSHEQYF.

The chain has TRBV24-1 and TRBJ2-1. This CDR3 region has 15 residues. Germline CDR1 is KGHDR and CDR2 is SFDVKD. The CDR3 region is CATSDLASPGVEQFF.

CDR3 amino acids: CSAQGTSSRNQPQHF. The chain is built from TRBV20-1 and TRBJ1-5. This CDR3 has 15 residues. From germline, CDR1 is DFQATT and CDR2 SNEGSKA (reference sequence).

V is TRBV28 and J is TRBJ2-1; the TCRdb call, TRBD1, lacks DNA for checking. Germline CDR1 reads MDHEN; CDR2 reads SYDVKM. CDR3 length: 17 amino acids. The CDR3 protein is CASSLVRPGAYYNEQFF.

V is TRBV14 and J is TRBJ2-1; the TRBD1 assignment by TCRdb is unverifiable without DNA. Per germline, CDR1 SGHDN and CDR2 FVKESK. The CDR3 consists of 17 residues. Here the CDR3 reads CASSPHFGGSSYNEQFF.

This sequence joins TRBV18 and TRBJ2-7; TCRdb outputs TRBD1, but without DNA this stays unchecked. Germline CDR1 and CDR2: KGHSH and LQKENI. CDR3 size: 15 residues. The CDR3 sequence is CASSPGPGSSYEQYF. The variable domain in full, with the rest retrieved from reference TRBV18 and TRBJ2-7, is NAGVMQNPRHLVRRRGQEARLRCSPMKGHSHVYWYRQLPEEGLKFMVYLQKENIIDESGMPKERFSAEFPKEGPSILRIQQVVRGDSAAYFCASSPGPGSSYEQYFGPGTRLTVT.

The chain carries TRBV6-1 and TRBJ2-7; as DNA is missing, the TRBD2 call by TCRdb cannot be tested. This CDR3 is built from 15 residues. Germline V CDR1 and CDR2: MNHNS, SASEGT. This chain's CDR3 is CASNPVRAADYEQYF.

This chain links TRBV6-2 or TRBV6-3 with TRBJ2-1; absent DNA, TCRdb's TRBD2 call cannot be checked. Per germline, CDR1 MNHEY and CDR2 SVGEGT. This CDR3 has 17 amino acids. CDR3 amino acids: CASRALLSGTRAHEQFF.

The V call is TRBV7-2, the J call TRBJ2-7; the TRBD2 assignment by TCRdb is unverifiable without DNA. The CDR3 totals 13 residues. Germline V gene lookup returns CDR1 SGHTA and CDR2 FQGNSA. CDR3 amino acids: CASSLMRGGEQYF.

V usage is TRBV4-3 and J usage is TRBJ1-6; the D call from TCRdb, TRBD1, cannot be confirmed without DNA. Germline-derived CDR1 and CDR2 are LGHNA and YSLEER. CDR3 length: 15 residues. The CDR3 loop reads CASSQDGRDSSPLHF.

The CDR3 spells CATSNVRTNEKLFF. V and J are TRBV15 and TRBJ1-4. This CDR3 has 14 amino acids. Germline values: CDR1 LNHNV, CDR2 YYDKDF (reference sequence).

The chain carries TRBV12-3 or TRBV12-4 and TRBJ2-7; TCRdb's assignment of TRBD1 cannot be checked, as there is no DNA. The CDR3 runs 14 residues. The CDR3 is CASSNRVSAYEQYF.

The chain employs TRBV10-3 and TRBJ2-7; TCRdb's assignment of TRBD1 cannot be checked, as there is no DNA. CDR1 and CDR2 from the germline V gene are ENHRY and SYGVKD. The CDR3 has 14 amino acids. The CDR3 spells CAISPDVSSYEQYF.

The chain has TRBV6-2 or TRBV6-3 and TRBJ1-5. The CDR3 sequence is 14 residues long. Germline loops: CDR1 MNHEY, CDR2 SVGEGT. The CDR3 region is CASSYSTAGQPQHF.

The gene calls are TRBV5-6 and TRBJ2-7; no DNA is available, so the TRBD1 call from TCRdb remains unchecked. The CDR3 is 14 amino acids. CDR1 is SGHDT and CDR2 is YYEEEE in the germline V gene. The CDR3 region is CASSQGQSSDEQYF. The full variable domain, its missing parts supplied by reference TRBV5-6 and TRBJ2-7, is DAGVTQSPTHLIKTRGQQVTLRCSPKSGHDTVSWYQQALGQGPQFIFQYYEEEERQRGNFPDRFSGHQFPNYSSELNVNALLLGDSALYLCASSQGQSSDEQYFGPGTRLTVT.

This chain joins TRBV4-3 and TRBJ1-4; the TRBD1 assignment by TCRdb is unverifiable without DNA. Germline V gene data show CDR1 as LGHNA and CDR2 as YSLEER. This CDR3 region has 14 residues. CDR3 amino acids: CASSLWDSPEKLFF.

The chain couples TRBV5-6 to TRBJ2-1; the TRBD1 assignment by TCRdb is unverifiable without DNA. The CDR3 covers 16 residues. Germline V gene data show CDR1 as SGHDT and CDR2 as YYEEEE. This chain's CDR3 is CASRRDRGAFYGEQFF.

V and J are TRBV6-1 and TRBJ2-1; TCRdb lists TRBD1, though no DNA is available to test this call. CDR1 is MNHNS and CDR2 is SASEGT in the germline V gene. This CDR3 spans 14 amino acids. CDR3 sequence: CASSRHGVPNEQFF.